This TCR beta chain was recovered during a study of cytomegalovirus exposure and HLA in healthy donors. This CDR3 has 14 residues. Looked up from germline, CDR1 is SGHNT and CDR2 is YYREEE (reference sequence). The germline V and J ends were trimmed by 0 bases and 5 bases, with 11 bases remaining between them. In the PCR, 60 Vbeta and 13 Jbeta primers were used. The data were produced by immunoSEQ multiplex PCR, yet TCRdb's version contains in-frame clones alone and is incomplete. The profile shows about 110,000 clones, about three quarters of them singletons. The material sequenced was PBMCs. The origin of this receptor is a boy aged 5 to 17 in good health and CMV-seronegative. The rearrangement uses TRBV5-4 and TRBJ1-1; the D gene is possibly TRBD1 (5 bases). CDR3: CASSLGGLGTEAFF. DNA for the CDR3: TGTGCCAGCAGCTTGGGGGGCCTAGGGACTGAAGCTTTCTTT.